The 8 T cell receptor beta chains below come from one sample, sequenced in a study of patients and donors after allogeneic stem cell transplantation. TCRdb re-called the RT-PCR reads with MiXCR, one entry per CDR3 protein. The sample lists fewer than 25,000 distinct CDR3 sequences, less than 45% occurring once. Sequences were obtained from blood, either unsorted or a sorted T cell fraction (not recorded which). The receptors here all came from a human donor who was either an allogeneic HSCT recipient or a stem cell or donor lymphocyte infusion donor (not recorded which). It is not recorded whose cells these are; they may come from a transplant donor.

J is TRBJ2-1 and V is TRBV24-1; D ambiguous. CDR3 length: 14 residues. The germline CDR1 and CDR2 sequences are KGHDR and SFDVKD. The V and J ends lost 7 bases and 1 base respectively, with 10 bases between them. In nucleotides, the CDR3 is TGTGCCACCAGCCGGTCCGGATCCTACAATGAGCAGTTCTTC. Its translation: CATSRSGSYNEQFF.

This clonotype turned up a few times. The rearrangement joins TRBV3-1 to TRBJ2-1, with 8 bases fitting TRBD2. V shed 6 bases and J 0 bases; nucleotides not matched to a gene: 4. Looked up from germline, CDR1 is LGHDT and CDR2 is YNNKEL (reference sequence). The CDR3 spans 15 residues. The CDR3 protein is CASSRGRPSYNEQFF. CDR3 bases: TGTGCCAGCAGTCGCGGGAGGCCCTCCTACAATGAGCAGTTCTTC.

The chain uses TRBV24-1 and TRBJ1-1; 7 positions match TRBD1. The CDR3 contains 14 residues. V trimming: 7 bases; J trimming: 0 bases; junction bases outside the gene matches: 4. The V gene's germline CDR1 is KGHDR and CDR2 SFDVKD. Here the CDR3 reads CATRTGDMNTEAFF. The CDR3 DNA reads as TGTGCCACCAGAACAGGGGATATGAACACTGAAGCTTTCTTT.

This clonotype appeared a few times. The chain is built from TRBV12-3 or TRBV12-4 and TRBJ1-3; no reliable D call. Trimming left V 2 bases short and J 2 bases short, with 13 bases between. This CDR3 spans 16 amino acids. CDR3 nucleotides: TGTGCCAGCAGTTTACGGGCCAGGTTTGCTGGAAACACCATATATTTT. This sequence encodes CASSLRARFAGNTIYF.

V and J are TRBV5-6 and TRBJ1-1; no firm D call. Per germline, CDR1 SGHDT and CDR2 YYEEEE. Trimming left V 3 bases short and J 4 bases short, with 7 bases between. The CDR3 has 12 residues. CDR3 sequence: CASSSPGTEAFF. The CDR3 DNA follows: TGTGCCAGCAGCTCACCTGGCACTGAAGCTTTCTTT.

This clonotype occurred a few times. The CDR3 is CASSLDRADLGQPQHF. CDR3 DNA: TGCGCCAGCAGCTTGGACAGGGCGGATTTAGGGCAGCCCCAGCATTTT. V gene TRBV5-1 combines with J gene TRBJ1-5, with a possible D match to TRBD1 (6 bases). The germline gives CDR1 SGHRS, CDR2 YFSETQ. Trimming took off 0 bases at V and 7 bases at J, with 17 bases between the two ends. This CDR3 comprises 16 residues.

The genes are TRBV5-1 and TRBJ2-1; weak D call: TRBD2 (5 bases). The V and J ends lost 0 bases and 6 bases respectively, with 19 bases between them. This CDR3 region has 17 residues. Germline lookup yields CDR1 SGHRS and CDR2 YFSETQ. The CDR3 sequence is CASSLGSFGVIPNEQFF. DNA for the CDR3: TGCGCCAGCAGCTTGGGAAGTTTCGGGGTGATCCCCAATGAGCAGTTCTTC.

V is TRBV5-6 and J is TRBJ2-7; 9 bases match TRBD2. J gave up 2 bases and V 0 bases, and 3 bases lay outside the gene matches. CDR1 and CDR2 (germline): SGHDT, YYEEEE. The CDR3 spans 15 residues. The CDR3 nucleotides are TGTGCCAGCAGCTTGGAGCTAGCGGGACCCTACGAGCAGTACTTC. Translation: CASSLELAGPYEQYF. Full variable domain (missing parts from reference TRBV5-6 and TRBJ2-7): DAGVTQSPTHLIKTRGQQVTLRCSPKSGHDTVSWYQQALGQGPQFIFQYYEEEERQRGNFPDRFSGHQFPNYSSELNVNALLLGDSALYLCASSLELAGPYEQYFGPGTRLTVT.